Below, 23 T cell receptor beta chains from the same sample are listed, as sequenced in a study of T cell repertoires in cytomegalovirus infection. TCRdb called the reads again in MiXCR, with one record for every CDR3 protein. The sample has about 160,000 distinct CDR3 sequences, roughly 17% seen once; the top ten hold around 20%. What was sequenced was CD8+ T cells from PBMCs. The receptors were sampled from a human donor in good health (CMV status not recorded). Some clones in this sample may be carry-over from other donors' samples.

The chain employs TRBV7-2 and TRBJ2-3, with 9 positions matching TRBD2. Trimming at V came to 7 bases and at J to 6 bases, leaving 11 bases not matched to a gene. The germline gives CDR1 SGHTA, CDR2 FQGNSA. The CDR3 spans 15 residues. CDR3 protein: CASNMIAGVLDTQYF. The CDR3 DNA sequence: TGTGCCAGCAACATGATAGCGGGGGTGCTGGATACGCAGTATTTT.

Only a few counts were recorded for this clonotype. The gene calls are TRBV7-6 and TRBJ2-1; D not resolved. CDR3 length: 12 amino acids. Germline CDR1 SGHVS, CDR2 FNYEAQ. V was cut by 1 base and J by 9 bases, with 7 bases left in between. The CDR3 DNA reads TGTGCCAGCAGCTTAGGGGGAACTGAGCAGTTCTTC. It codes for CASSLGGTEQFF.

CDR3 in amino acids: CASSQGLRGETQYF. CDR3 DNA sequence: TGCGCCAGCAGCCAAGGTCTCAGGGGGGAGACCCAGTACTTC. The chain is built from TRBV4-1 and TRBJ2-5, with 7 bases matching TRBD1. Germline values: CDR1 MGHRA, CDR2 YSYEKL. V gave up 1 base and J gave up 5 bases; unmatched junction bases: 4. The CDR3 has 14 amino acids.

Only a few counts were recorded for this clonotype. CDR3 bases: TGTGCCAGCAGTGAACGCCTAGGGGGGTCCTACGAGCAGTACGTC. This gives the protein CASSERLGGSYEQYV. This rearrangement joins TRBV6-1 to TRBJ2-7, with D perhaps assigned TRBD1 or TRBD2 (6 bases each). Looked up from germline, CDR1 is MNHNS and CDR2 is SASEGT. This CDR3 contains 15 residues. V was pared by 2 bases and J by 1 base, with 12 bases between.

This clonotype was observed a handful of times. This sequence joins TRBV28 and TRBJ2-5, with 8 positions matching TRBD2. The trim removed 6 bases at V and 1 base at J, leaving 4 bases unmatched. Germline V gene data show CDR1 as MDHEN and CDR2 as SYDVKM. CDR3 length: 14 residues. In nucleotides, the CDR3 is TGTGCCAGCAGCCCCGGGGGGGGCCAAGAGACCCAGTACTTC. Its protein is CASSPGGGQETQYF.

This clonotype was found a few times. This sequence joins TRBV25-1 and TRBJ1-4; D gene uncertain. Germline assignment: CDR1 MGHDK and CDR2 SYGVNS. The CDR3 runs 14 residues. V was cut by 2 bases and J by 4 bases, with 8 bases left in between. The CDR3 is CASSERRFNEKLFF. As DNA, the CDR3 is TGTGCCAGCAGTGAAAGGCGGTTTAATGAAAAACTGTTTTTT. Full variable domain (missing parts from reference TRBV25-1 and TRBJ1-4): EADIYQTPRYLVIGTGKKITLECSQTMGHDKMYWYQQDPGMELHLIHYSYGVNSTEKGDLSSESTVSRIRTEHFPLTLESARPSHTSQYLCASSERRFNEKLFFGSGTQLSVL.

The V gene is TRBV28, the J gene TRBJ1-5, with a tentative D call TRBD1 (6 bases). V was cut by 6 bases and J by 4 bases, with 13 bases left in between. The CDR3 totals 14 residues. CDR1 MDHEN and CDR2 SYDVKM come from the germline V gene. The CDR3 here is CASSSDSQNQPQHF. As DNA, the CDR3 is TGTGCCAGCAGCTCGGACAGCCAGAATCAGCCCCAGCATTTT.

This clonotype was seen a few times. The chain recombines TRBV29-1 with TRBJ2-7; no firm D call. Germline V gene lookup returns CDR1 SQVTM and CDR2 ANQGSEA. Trimming took 4 bases from V and 4 from J, leaving 11 bases between them. CDR3 length: 12 residues. The CDR3 protein is CSVVHSNYEQYF. Written as DNA, the CDR3 is TGCAGCGTTGTCCACAGTAATTACGAGCAGTACTTC.

V and J are TRBV7-6 and TRBJ2-7; possibly TRBD2 for D (6 bases). There are 17 residues in the CDR3. Germline values: CDR1 SGHVS, CDR2 FNYEAQ. Trimming shortened V by 0 bases and J by 0 bases, and 15 bases separated the two germline ends. CDR3 region: CASSLARDGGSSYEQYF. Here the CDR3 DNA reads TGTGCCAGCAGCTTAGCGCGAGACGGGGGAAGCTCCTACGAGCAGTACTTC.

This clonotype was observed a handful of times. V is TRBV29-1 and J is TRBJ1-2; D is possibly TRBD1 (6 bases). There are 14 residues in the CDR3. Germline loops: CDR1 SQVTM, CDR2 ANQGSEA. Between the trimmed V and J ends, which lost 5 bases and 2 bases, there was a span of 15 bases. CDR3 bases: TGCAGCGTTCCGCCGGGAGGGGGAAACTATGGCTACACCTTC. Translation gives CSVPPGGGNYGYTF.

This clonotype was seen at least ten times. The chain combines TRBV12-3 or TRBV12-4 with TRBJ2-7; D is unresolved. Trimming removed 6 bases from V and 3 bases from J, with 9 bases in between. The CDR3 covers 12 residues. CDR3 residues: CASSPGHYEQYF. In DNA form, the CDR3 reads TGTGCCAGCAGCCCCGGCCACTACGAGCAGTACTTC.

This chain links TRBV4-3 with TRBJ2-1, with 8 bases aligning to TRBD2. The CDR3 covers 16 residues. V was clipped by 0 bases and J by 4 bases; unmatched bases: 5. CDR1 and CDR2 from the germline V gene are LGHNA and YSLEER. The CDR3 DNA is TGCGCCAGCAGCCAAGACCGGACTAGCCCTTACAATGAGCAGTTCTTC. It specifies CASSQDRTSPYNEQFF.

This clonotype was seen repeatedly, ten times or more. The rearrangement uses TRBV7-2 and TRBJ1-2; D remains ambiguous. V lost 1 base and J 6 bases, leaving 9 bases between the germline ends. Germline loops: CDR1 SGHTA, CDR2 FQGNSA. The CDR3 sequence is 13 residues long. For the CDR3, the DNA is TGTGCCAGCAGCTTAGGAGGGTATGATGGCTACACCTTC. Translated, it gives CASSLGGYDGYTF.

This clonotype was observed a few times. The chain carries TRBV11-2 and TRBJ1-2, with D uncertain. The ends were cut back, 3 bases at V and 6 bases at J, with 5 bases in the middle. There are 11 residues in the CDR3. The germline V gene encodes CDR1 SGHAT and CDR2 FQNNGV. The CDR3 loop reads CASSLRDGYTF. The CDR3 DNA follows: TGTGCCAGCAGCTTGAGGGATGGCTACACCTTC.

The CDR3 nucleotides are TGCGCCAGCAGCCAACCTCCAACAGGGAGCTCCTACAATGAGCAGTTCTTC. This codes for CASSQPPTGSSYNEQFF. V and J are TRBV4-1 and TRBJ2-1; TRBD1 might be the D (6 bases). The CDR3 is 17 residues long. Per the germline V gene, CDR1 is MGHRA and CDR2 is YSYEKL. V was trimmed by 2 bases and J by 0 bases, leaving 14 bases between them.

The CDR3 region has the DNA TGTGCCAGCAGCTTAGAGGGTTACGGCTACACCTTC. It specifies CASSLEGYGYTF. The rearrangement links TRBV7-2 to TRBJ1-2; D is uncertain. This CDR3 spans 12 amino acids. V dropped 1 base and J dropped 8 bases, with 8 bases sitting between them. Germline CDR1 SGHTA, CDR2 FQGNSA. Supplemented by reference TRBV7-2 and TRBJ1-2, the full variable domain reads GAGVSQSPSNKVTEKGKDVELRCDPISGHTALYWYRQSLGQGLEFLIYFQGNSAPDKSGLPSDRFSAERTGGSVSTLTIQRTQQEDSAVYLCASSLEGYGYTFGSGTRLTVV.

V is TRBV15 and J is TRBJ2-7; 7 bases map to TRBD1. Germline V gene lookup returns CDR1 LNHNV and CDR2 YYDKDF (reference sequence). The J segment lost 3 bases and the V segment lost 4 bases, leaving 12 bases of the junction unmatched. The CDR3 is made up of 16 amino acids. The CDR3 DNA is TGTGCCACCAGCACCCGGGGAGACAACAGGGGCTACGAGCAGTACTTC. Its translation is CATSTRGDNRGYEQYF. Using reference TRBV15 and TRBJ2-7 for the parts outside the CDR3, the full variable domain is DAMVIQNPRYQVTQFGKPVTLSCSQTLNHNVMYWYQQKSSQAPKLLFHYYDKDFNNEADTPDNFQSRRPNTSFCFLDIRSPGLGDTAMYLCATSTRGDNRGYEQYFGPGTRLTVT.

V usage is TRBV7-2 and J usage is TRBJ2-1; D is ambiguous. V dropped 1 base and J dropped 10 bases, with 11 bases sitting between them. The CDR3 consists of 13 residues. CDR1 is SGHTA, CDR2 FQGNSA, per germline. Here the CDR3 reads CASSLGVGYEQFF. For the CDR3, the DNA is TGTGCCAGCAGCTTAGGCGTAGGGTACGAGCAGTTCTTC.

The chain combines TRBV11-2 with TRBJ2-7; 8 positions match TRBD2. This CDR3 is 16 amino acids long. Trimming at V came to 1 base and at J to 2 bases, leaving 7 bases not matched to a gene. Looked up from germline, CDR1 is SGHAT and CDR2 is FQNNGV. The CDR3 sequence: CASSLVTGGPTYEQYF. The CDR3 bases are TGTGCCAGCAGCTTAGTAACGGGAGGGCCCACCTACGAGCAGTACTTC.

The rearrangement links TRBV20-1 to TRBJ1-4, with no clear D. Between the trimmed V and J ends, which lost 1 base and 8 bases, there was a span of 14 bases. Germline-derived CDR1 and CDR2 are DFQATT and SNEGSKA (reference sequence). The length of the CDR3 is 14 residues. This CDR3 is CSARVWVPDEKLFF. In DNA, the CDR3 is TGCAGTGCTAGAGTCTGGGTCCCCGACGAAAAACTGTTTTTT.

This chain uses TRBV10-3 with TRBJ1-1; weak D call: TRBD1 (6 bases). The CDR3 is made up of 16 amino acids. The V gene lost 0 bases and the J gene lost 5 bases, with 16 bases spanning the gap. Germline loops: CDR1 ENHRY, CDR2 SYGVKD. CDR3: CAISESTREGETEAFF. Written as DNA, the CDR3 is TGTGCCATCAGTGAGTCGACTCGGGAGGGGGAAACTGAAGCTTTCTTT.

This chain uses TRBV6-4 with TRBJ2-1, with D tentatively TRBD2 (6 bases). CDR1 and CDR2 (germline): MRHNA, SNTAGT. V shed 4 bases and J shed 5 bases, with 18 bases lying between them. This CDR3 comprises 16 residues. The CDR3 reads CASSVRGGGGDNEQFF. The CDR3 DNA reads TGTGCCAGCAGTGTGAGGGGTGGCGGAGGGGACAATGAGCAGTTCTTC.

This clonotype came up a few times. This chain links TRBV7-6 with TRBJ2-3; 11 bases are shared with TRBD2. Trimming at V came to 5 bases and at J to 4 bases, leaving 8 bases not matched to a gene. Germline CDR1 is SGHVS and CDR2 is FNYEAQ. CDR3 length equals 16 residues. CDR3 region: CASSLLAGGPPDTQYF. Written as DNA, the CDR3 is TGTGCCAGCAGCCTATTAGCGGGGGGGCCACCAGATACGCAGTATTTT.